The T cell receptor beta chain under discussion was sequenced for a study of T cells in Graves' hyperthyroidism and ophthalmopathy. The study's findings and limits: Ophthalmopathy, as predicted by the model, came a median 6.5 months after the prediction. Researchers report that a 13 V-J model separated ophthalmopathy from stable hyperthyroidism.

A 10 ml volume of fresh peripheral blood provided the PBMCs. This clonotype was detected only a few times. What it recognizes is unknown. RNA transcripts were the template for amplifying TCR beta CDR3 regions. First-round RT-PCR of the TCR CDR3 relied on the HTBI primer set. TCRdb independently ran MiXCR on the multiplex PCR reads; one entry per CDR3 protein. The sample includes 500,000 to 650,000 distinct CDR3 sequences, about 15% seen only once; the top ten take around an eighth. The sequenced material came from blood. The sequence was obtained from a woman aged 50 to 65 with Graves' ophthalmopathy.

In DNA, the CDR3 is TGTGCCAGCACCATACCGGGACAATCGGCGGAGACCCAGTACTTC. Amino acids: CASTIPGQSAETQYF. The genes are TRBV28 and TRBJ2-5, with D possibly matching TRBD1 (6 bases). Germline CDR1 reads MDHEN; CDR2 reads SYDVKM. The V and J ends lost 7 bases and 5 bases respectively, with 20 bases between them. This CDR3 comprises 15 residues. The whole variable domain, remainder taken from reference TRBV28 and TRBJ2-5, is DVKVTQSSRYLVKRTGEKVFLECVQDMDHENMFWYRQDPGLGLRLIYFSYDVKMKEKGDIPEGYSVSREKKERFSLILESASTNQTSMYLCASTIPGQSAETQYFGPGTRLLVL.